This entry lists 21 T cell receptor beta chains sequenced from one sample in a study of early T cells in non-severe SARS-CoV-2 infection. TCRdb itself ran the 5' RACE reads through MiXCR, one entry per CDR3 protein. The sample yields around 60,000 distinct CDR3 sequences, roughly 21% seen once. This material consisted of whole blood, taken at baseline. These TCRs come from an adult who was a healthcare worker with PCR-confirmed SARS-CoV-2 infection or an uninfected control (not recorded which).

This chain's CDR3 is CASSLGSTDTQYF. CDR3 nucleotide sequence: TGTGCCAGCAGTTTGGGGAGCACAGATACGCAGTATTTT. The chain uses TRBV28 and TRBJ2-3; no clear D. The CDR3 spans 13 residues. CDR1 is MDHEN, CDR2 SYDVKM, per germline. V was pared by 3 bases and J by 0 bases, with 4 bases between.

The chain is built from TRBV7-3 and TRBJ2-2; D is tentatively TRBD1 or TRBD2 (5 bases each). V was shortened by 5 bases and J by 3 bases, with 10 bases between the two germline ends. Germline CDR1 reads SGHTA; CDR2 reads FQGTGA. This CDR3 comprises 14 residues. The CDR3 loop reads CASSPRGDTGELFF. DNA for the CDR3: TGTGCCAGCAGCCCCCGGGGCGACACCGGGGAGCTGTTTTTT.

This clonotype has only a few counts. This CDR3 is CASGPPGAALQETQYF. In DNA, the CDR3 is TGTGCTAGTGGGCCGCCAGGGGCGGCCCTCCAAGAGACCCAGTACTTC. This chain joins TRBV12-5 and TRBJ2-5; D is possibly TRBD1 (6 bases). The CDR3 length is 16 residues. V was shortened by 6 bases and J by 1 base, with 18 bases between the two germline ends. CDR1 and CDR2 (germline): LGHNT, FRNRAP.

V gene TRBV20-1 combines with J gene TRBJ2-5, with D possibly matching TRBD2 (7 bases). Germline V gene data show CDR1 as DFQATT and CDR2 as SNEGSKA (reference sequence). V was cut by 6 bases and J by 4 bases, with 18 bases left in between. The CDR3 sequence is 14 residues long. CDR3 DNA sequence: TGCAGTGCCCCCCCCGGGGGGCCCGGAGAGACCCAGTACTTC. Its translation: CSAPPGGPGETQYF.

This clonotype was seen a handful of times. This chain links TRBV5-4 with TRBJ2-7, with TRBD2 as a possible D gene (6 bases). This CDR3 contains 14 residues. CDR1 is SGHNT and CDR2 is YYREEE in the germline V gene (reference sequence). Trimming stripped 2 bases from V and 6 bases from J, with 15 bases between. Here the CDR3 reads CASSFGGVSGEQYF. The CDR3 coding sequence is TGTGCCAGCAGCTTTGGCGGGGTATCGGGCGAGCAGTACTTC.

The CDR3 region has the DNA TGCGCCAGCAGCCAAGGCGGGACTGACAATGAGCAGTTCTTC. It encodes CASSQGGTDNEQFF. The chain links TRBV4-1 to TRBJ2-1, with D possibly TRBD2 on 6 matching bases. CDR1 and CDR2 from the germline V gene are MGHRA and YSYEKL. Trimming took off 1 base at V and 5 bases at J, with 9 bases between the two ends. The CDR3 spans 14 residues.

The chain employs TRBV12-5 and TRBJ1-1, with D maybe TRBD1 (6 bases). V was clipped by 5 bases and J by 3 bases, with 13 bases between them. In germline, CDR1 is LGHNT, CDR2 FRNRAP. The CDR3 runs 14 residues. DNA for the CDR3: TGTGCTAGTGGTCCCCCAGGGGAGTACACTGAAGCTTTCTTT. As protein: CASGPPGEYTEAFF.

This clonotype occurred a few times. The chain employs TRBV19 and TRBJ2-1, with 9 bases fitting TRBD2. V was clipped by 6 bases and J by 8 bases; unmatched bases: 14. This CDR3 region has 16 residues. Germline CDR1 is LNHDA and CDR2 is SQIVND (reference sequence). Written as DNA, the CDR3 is TGTGCCAGTAGGGCAGCGGGGGGAACCCTCCAGGATGAGCAGTTCTTC. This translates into CASRAAGGTLQDEQFF.

The CDR3 here is CASRAGTIQFF. In DNA, the CDR3 is TGTGCCAGCAGAGCCGGGACTATCCAGTTCTTC. The chain has TRBV2 and TRBJ2-1, with 7 bases fitting TRBD2. CDR3 length: 11 residues. CDR1 is SNHLY and CDR2 is FYNNEI in the germline V gene. The J segment lost 13 bases and the V segment lost 6 bases, leaving 6 bases of the junction unmatched. The whole variable domain, remainder taken from reference TRBV2 and TRBJ2-1, is EPEVTQTPSHQVTQMGQEVILRCVPISNHLYFYWYRQILGQKVEFLVSFYNNEISEKSEIFDDQFSVERPDGSNFTLKIRSTKLEDSAMYFCASRAGTIQFFGPGTRLTVL.

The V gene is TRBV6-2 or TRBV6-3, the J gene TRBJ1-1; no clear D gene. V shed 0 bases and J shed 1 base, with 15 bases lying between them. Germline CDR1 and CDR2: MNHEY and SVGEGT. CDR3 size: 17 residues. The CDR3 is CASSYSTWQISNTEAFF. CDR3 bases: TGTGCCAGCAGTTACTCGACGTGGCAGATTTCGAACACTGAAGCTTTCTTT.

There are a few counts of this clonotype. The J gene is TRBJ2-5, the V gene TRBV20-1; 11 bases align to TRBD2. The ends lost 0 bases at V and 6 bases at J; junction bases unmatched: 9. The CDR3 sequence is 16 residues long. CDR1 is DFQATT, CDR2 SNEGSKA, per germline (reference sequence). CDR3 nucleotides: TGCAGTGCTAGAGATACTAGCGGGGGAAACGTGAAGACCCAGTACTTC. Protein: CSARDTSGGNVKTQYF.

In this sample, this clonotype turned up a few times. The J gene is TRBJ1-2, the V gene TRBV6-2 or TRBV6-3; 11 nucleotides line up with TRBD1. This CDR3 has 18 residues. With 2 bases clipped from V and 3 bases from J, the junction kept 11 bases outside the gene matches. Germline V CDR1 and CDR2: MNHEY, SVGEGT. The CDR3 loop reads CASSYPYPDRGRDYGYTF. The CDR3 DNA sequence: TGTGCCAGCAGTTACCCGTACCCGGACAGGGGGCGTGACTATGGCTACACCTTC.

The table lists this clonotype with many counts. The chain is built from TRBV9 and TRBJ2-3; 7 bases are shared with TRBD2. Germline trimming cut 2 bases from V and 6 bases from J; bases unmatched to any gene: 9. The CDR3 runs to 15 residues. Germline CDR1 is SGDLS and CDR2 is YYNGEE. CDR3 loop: CASSVGAGSLDTQYF. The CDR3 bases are TGTGCCAGCAGCGTTGGAGCGGGAAGTCTGGATACGCAGTATTTT.

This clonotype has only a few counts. For the CDR3, the DNA is TGCGCCAGCAGCCTAGGGACAGCAGGCTACAATGAGCAGTTCTTC. This gives the protein CASSLGTAGYNEQFF. This chain links TRBV4-1 with TRBJ2-1, with 7 positions matching TRBD1. This CDR3 is 15 amino acids long. The V and J ends lost 4 bases and 3 bases, in that order; junction bases with no gene match: 6. Germline CDR1 MGHRA, CDR2 YSYEKL.

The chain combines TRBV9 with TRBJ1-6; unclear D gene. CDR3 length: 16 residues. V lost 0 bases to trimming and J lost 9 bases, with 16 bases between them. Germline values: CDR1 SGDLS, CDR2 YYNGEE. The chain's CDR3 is CASSVGPDGQGSPLHF. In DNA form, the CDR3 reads TGTGCCAGCAGCGTAGGCCCGGACGGTCAAGGTTCACCCCTCCACTTT.

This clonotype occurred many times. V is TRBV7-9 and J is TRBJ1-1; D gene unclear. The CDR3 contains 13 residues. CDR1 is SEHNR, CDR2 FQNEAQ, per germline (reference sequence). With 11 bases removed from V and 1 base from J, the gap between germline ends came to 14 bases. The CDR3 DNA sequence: TGTGCCCTAGGCCGAGGGCAGAACACTGAAGCTTTCTTT. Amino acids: CALGRGQNTEAFF.

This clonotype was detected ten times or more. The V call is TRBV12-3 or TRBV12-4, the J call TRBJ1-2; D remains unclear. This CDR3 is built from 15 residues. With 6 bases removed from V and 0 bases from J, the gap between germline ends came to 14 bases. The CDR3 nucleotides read TGTGCCAGCAGCCCCAGTGGGAGAGCTAACTATGGCTACACCTTC. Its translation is CASSPSGRANYGYTF.

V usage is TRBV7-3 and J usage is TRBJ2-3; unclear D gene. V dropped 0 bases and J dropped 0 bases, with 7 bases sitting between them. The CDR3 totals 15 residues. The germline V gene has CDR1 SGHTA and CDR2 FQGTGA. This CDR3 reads CASSLTHGSTDTQYF. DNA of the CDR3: TGTGCCAGCAGCTTAACCCACGGGAGCACAGATACGCAGTATTTT.

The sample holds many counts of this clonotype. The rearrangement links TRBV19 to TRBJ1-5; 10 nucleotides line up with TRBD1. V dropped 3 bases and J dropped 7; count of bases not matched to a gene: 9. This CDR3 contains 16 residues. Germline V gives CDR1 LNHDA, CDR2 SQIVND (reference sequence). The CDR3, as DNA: TGTGCCAGTAGTATCCAGGGACAGGGGAGCGGCCAGCCCCAGCATTTT. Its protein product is CASSIQGQGSGQPQHF.

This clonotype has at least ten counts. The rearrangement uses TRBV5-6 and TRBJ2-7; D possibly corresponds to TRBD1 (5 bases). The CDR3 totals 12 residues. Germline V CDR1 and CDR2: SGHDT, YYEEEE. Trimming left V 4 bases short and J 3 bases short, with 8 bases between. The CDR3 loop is CASSRGLYEQYF. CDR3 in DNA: TGTGCCAGCAGCAGGGGCCTCTACGAGCAGTACTTC.

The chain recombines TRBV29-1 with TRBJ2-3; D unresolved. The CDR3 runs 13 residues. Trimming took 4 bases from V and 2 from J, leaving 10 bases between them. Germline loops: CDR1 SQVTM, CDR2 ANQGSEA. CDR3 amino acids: CSVAAAYTDTQYF. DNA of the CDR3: TGCAGCGTTGCGGCGGCCTACACAGATACGCAGTATTTT.